This T cell receptor (beta chain) was identified during a study of neurological immune-mediated disorders. 5'RACE generated cDNA with 10-nucleotide random UMIs. Every sequencing run produced over 180 million TCR-beta sequences that came from 15-18 subjects. TCRdb itself ran the 5' RACE reads through MiXCR, one entry per CDR3 protein. The sample shows about 50,000 distinct CDR3 sequences, about a tenth of them seen only once. This CDR3 spans 16 amino acids. Germline V gene sequence: CDR1 LNHNV, CDR2 YYDKDF (reference sequence). V lost 2 bases to trimming and J lost 1 base, with 9 bases between them. This clonotype was found many times. Its specificity is not known. Study-level findings and limits: No expanded-clone CDR3 amino acid sequence recurred across subjects, suggesting private TCR-beta repertoires.

This sequence joins TRBV15 and TRBJ2-6, with D possibly being TRBD1 (5 bases). Sequenced sample: PBMCs. This receptor was obtained from a woman aged 40-49 years with HTLV-1-associated myelopathy (HAM/TSP). CDR3 sequence reads: CATSRKQVSGANVLTF. CDR3 DNA sequence: TGTGCCACCAGCAGAAAACAGGTATCTGGGGCCAACGTCCTGACTTTC.